One TCR beta chain is described in this entry. These data come from a study of blood T cell repertoires in COVID-19. Study as a whole: Spain, Italy and the United States supplied samples that represented acute and convalescent COVID-19. PBMCs, B-cell-depleted T cells, or T cells were the source of the cDNA or gDNA that made up the material.

In the original analysis: For nucleated cells, counts were estimated from reference gene primer amplification. The protocol was immunoSEQ multiplex PCR, while the TCRdb copy is restricted to in-frame clones and leaves out a portion. V and J calls and clone size are those listed in that table; D and trimming were worked out from the DNA. This table has about 100,000 clones, 91% appearing once. The CDR3 runs 14 residues. Trimming removed 0 bases at V and 5 bases at J, with 11 bases between. Germline lookup yields CDR1 SGDLS and CDR2 YYNGEE. This sequence joins TRBV9 and TRBJ2-5; D might be TRBD2 (6 bases). The TCR originated in a man aged 45-65 years with active COVID-19. The specimen was peripheral blood. The CDR3: CASSVGSGGETQYF. CDR3 nucleotides: TGTGCCAGCAGCGTAGGCTCTGGGGGGGAGACCCAGTACTTC.